Detailed here is one TCR beta chain. The antigen is not known. The protocol was immunoSEQ multiplex PCR, while the TCRdb copy is restricted to in-frame clones and leaves out a portion. Of 200,000 to 250,000 clones in the sample, 60% to 75% were seen once. The CDR3 is 12 residues long. From germline, CDR1 is GTSNPN and CDR2 SVGIG (reference sequence). Trimming took 4 bases from V and 1 from J, leaving 8 bases between them. The data belong to a study of cytotoxic CD8 clonotypes in ibrutinib-treated CLL. Broader study findings: There were few public clonotypes, and on treatment they contracted or stayed stable. Sustained-remission and progressing patients had different sampling times.

The V and J genes are TRBV30 and TRBJ2-7, with D tentatively TRBD2 (6 bases). Specimen: PBMCs, collected after 24 months of ibrutinib treatment. The source is a human donor with chronic lymphocytic leukemia. For the CDR3, the DNA is TGTGCCTGGACGCGGGGTTCCTACGAGCAGTACTTC. Translating it yields CAWTRGSYEQYF.